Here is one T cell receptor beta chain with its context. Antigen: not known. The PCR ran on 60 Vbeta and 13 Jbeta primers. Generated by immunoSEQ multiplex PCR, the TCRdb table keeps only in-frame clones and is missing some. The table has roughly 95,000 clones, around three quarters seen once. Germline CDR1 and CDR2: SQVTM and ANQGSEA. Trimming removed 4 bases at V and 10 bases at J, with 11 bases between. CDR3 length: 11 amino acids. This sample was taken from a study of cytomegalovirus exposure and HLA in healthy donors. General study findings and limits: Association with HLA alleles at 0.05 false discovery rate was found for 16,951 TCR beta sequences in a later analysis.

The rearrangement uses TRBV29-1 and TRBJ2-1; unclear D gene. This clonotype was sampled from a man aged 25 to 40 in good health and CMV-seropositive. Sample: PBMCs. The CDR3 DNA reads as TGCAGCGTTGTCGAGTATTGGGAGCAGTTCTTC. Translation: CSVVEYWEQFF.